The TCR beta chain under discussion was sequenced for a study of vaccination effects on CD4 cells after COVID-19 (dated by TCRdb to between 2021 and 2024). Concerning the study at large: Each participant received two doses of an mRNA SARS-CoV-2 vaccine, either BNT162b2 or mRNA-1273. SARS-CoV-2 spike-specific CD4+ TCR repertoires were compared before and after mRNA vaccination in COVID-19 convalescent patients and in infection-naive vaccine recipients. A total of 10 COVID-19 convalescent patients and a handful of SARS-CoV-2-naive healthy vaccine recipients were included in the full study. Cultures from other donors in the study were sequenced with the Oncomine TCR Beta short-read assay on an Illumina iSeq 100.

General study outcomes and caveats: Clones induced by infection and clones induced by vaccination both contracted markedly at late timepoints after vaccination, which fits with T cell responses waning over time. Among healthy vaccine recipients, nearly all vaccine-induced clones were SARS-CoV-2 mono-reactive, and only 1 of 255 was cross-reactive with common cold coronaviruses. The study was limited by a small number of convalescent patients and lacked early post-infection timepoints.

V loses 6 bases of germline sequence and J loses 1 base, and the interval between the two ends is 9 bases. The CDR1 and CDR2 encoded by the germline V gene are MNHEY and SVGAGI. The CDR3 goes from the cysteine to the phenylalanine over 13 residues. This entry keeps only the CDR3 DNA: 39 bases, framed from base 1. The library was built by means of the immunoSEQ multiplex PCR assay. DNA from the cultured and isolated CD4+ T cells underwent TCR beta CDR3 sequencing. Per the original workflow: Non-productive TCR sequences were removed, reads were trimmed to the CDR3 region, and CDR3s of at least 7 amino acids were retained. Antigen-specific clonotypes were identified using the MANAFEST web app by comparison of expansion in peptide wells against reference cultures. For clones to be considered positive, expansion at FDR<0.05 versus reference and all other wells, an odds ratio above 5, and a frequency above 0.1% in two replicate wells were required. Cross-reactive clonotypes were defined as significantly expanded in SARS-CoV-2 spike wells and in at least one common cold coronavirus spike condition. CDR3 similarity was assessed by Levenshtein distance using the stringdist R package, and unrooted trees were constructed with ape in R 3.6.1. TCRdb re-hosts the immuneACCESS table, in-frame sequences only. Its copies lack some clones; in the studies checked, an unresolved V gene accounts for under half of them, and the cause for the rest is not known. D and trimming were read from the DNA, whereas the V and J calls and clone size are those reported in that table. A total of 50,000 to 65,000 clones appear in this sample, roughly three quarters of them only once. The ten largest clones capture approximately 6% of the sample.

In the ViraFEST assay, PBMC were stimulated with viral peptide pools, and antigen-specific CD4+ T cell clonotypes were then identified by expansion using TCR sequencing. After 10 days of culture, CD4+ T cells were isolated with the EasySep CD4+ T cell isolation kit. The absence of prior SARS-CoV-2 infection in healthy vaccine recipients was confirmed by negative nucleocapsid antibodies before and after vaccination. A few million PBMC per well were cultured with about 9 ug/ml peptides in IMDM containing around 5% human AB serum, roughly 10 IU/ml IL-2 and gentamicin. On days 3 and 7, half of the culture medium was replaced with fresh IL-2-containing medium. Unless otherwise noted, each peptide stimulation condition was cultured in triplicate wells. Using Ficoll-Paque Plus gradient centrifugation, PBMC were separated from whole blood and then either used fresh or cryopreserved at -140C. The overlapping peptide pools covered the spike proteins of SARS-CoV-2 and of the common cold coronaviruses HCoV-NL63, HCoV-OC43 and HCoV-229E. The QIAamp micro DNA kit was used to extract genomic DNA from the cultured CD4+ T cells.

On this clone: What antigen it recognizes has not been identified. The input lacks base qualities; no much larger clone sits a single base away.

The source is a human donor who received a COVID-19 vaccine. This chain joins TRBV6-5 to TRBJ2-5, with a tentative D gene TRBD1 over 6 matching bases. The sample consisted of CD4+ T cells from PBMCs cultured with HCoV-OC43 spike peptides, taken before COVID-19 vaccination. Read against the paper, the sample's cell subset or site label means: HCoV-OC43 spike overlapping peptide pool stimulation. CDR3 loop: CASRRDIQETQYF. The DNA sequence is given as TGTGCCAGCAGACGGGACATCCAAGAGACCCAGTACTTC.